A single sample gave rise to the 28 T cell receptor beta chains below, sequenced in a study of cytomegalovirus exposure and HLA in healthy donors. The PCR employed 60 Vbeta primers together with 13 Jbeta primers. The repertoire was sequenced with immunoSEQ multiplex PCR; TCRdb's copy has only in-frame clones and lacks some. The sample lists 130,000 to 150,000 clones, around three quarters occurring once. Specimen: PBMCs. The receptors come from a woman aged 18-35 years in good health and CMV-seropositive.

This clone came up once. The rearrangement joins TRBV15 to TRBJ2-5; a weak D match, TRBD2 (7 bases). The CDR3 covers 12 residues. V lost 0 bases and J lost 9, with 8 bases in between. The germline CDR1 and CDR2 sequences are LNHNV and YYDKDF (reference sequence). CDR3 amino acids: CATSRDGGPQYF. CDR3 in DNA: TGTGCCACCAGCAGAGACGGGGGGCCCCAGTACTTC.

The chain joins TRBV4-1 to TRBJ1-2; 7 nucleotides line up with TRBD1. CDR1 and CDR2 (germline): MGHRA, YSYEKL. This CDR3 is built from 16 residues. After removal of 2 bases from V and 7 bases from J, the junction contained 13 bases not matched to a gene. DNA of the CDR3: TGCGCCAGCAGCCAACCCAGACAGGGAGGAGAGGGTGGCTACACCTTC. Encoded protein: CASSQPRQGGEGGYTF.

CDR3 in DNA: TGTGCCAGCCTACCCTTAGGGGCAAACGCCGTAAGAAACACCATATATTTT. Translated, it gives CASLPLGANAVRNTIYF. The gene calls are TRBV7-9 and TRBJ1-3; TRBD1 might be the D (5 bases). This CDR3 has 17 residues. Germline CDR1 is SEHNR and CDR2 is FQNEAQ (reference sequence). Trimming pared 8 bases from V and 5 bases from J, leaving 25 bases between.

This sequence joins TRBV18 and TRBJ2-5, with unresolved D. V lost 5 bases and J lost 4, with 11 bases in between. From germline, CDR1 is KGHSH and CDR2 LQKENI. The length of the CDR3 is 13 residues. The CDR3 region is CASSIDPGETQYF. The DNA for the CDR3 is TGTGCCAGCTCAATCGACCCGGGAGAGACCCAGTACTTC.

This sequence joins TRBV2 and TRBJ2-6; possibly TRBD2 for D (6 bases). This CDR3 has 15 residues. Trimming removed 4 bases from V and 1 base from J, with 8 bases in between. Looked up from germline, CDR1 is SNHLY and CDR2 is FYNNEI. CDR3 protein: CASSVEGSGANVLTF. The CDR3 DNA reads as TGTGCCAGCAGTGTGGAGGGGTCTGGGGCCAACGTCCTGACTTTC.

The chain has TRBV11-1 and TRBJ2-5; 7 bases are a match to TRBD1. With 7 bases clipped from V and 1 base from J, the junction kept 9 bases outside the gene matches. CDR3 size: 15 residues. The germline gives CDR1 SGHAT, CDR2 FQDESV (reference sequence). The CDR3 spells CASNRDRAPQETQYF. The DNA of the CDR3 is TGTGCCAGCAACCGGGACAGAGCTCCCCAAGAGACCCAGTACTTC.

This clone was detected once. The chain employs TRBV6-1 and TRBJ1-1; no definite D call. Germline lookup yields CDR1 MNHNS and CDR2 SASEGT. The CDR3 contains 15 residues. Deletions cut 2 bases from V and 1 base from J, with 11 bases between. CDR3 residues: CASSEKQVTNTEAFF. Written as DNA, the CDR3 is TGTGCCAGCAGTGAAAAGCAGGTGACGAACACTGAAGCTTTCTTT.

V and J are TRBV5-6 and TRBJ2-7; D ambiguous. The germline V gene encodes CDR1 SGHDT and CDR2 YYEEEE. This CDR3 spans 11 amino acids. The V end was cut by 4 bases, the J end by 4 bases, with 6 bases between. CDR3 in amino acids: CASSQQYEQYF. In DNA, the CDR3 is TGTGCCAGCAGCCAACAATACGAGCAGTACTTC.

The CDR3 bases are TGCGCCAGCAGCCATGACTCATCGCGACTAGCGGGATCCGGACTCTCCTACAATGAGCAGTTCTTC. Amino acid sequence: CASSHDSSRLAGSGLSYNEQFF. The rearrangement joins TRBV4-1 to TRBJ2-1, with TRBD2 matching 11 bases. The CDR3 consists of 22 residues. In germline, CDR1 is MGHRA, CDR2 YSYEKL. V was pared by 3 bases and J by 0 bases, with 19 bases of the junction left unmatched.

The V call is TRBV30, the J call TRBJ2-6; D is ambiguous. This CDR3 has 14 residues. Trimming took off 0 bases at V and 4 bases at J, with 7 bases between the two ends. In germline, CDR1 is GTSNPN, CDR2 SVGIG (reference sequence). CDR3 in amino acids: CAWSVRSGANVLTF. DNA of the CDR3: TGTGCCTGGAGTGTACGGTCGGGGGCCAACGTCCTGACTTTC.

The rearrangement joins TRBV7-2 to TRBJ1-4; 9 bases line up with TRBD1. CDR1 and CDR2 (germline): SGHTA, FQGNSA. This CDR3 has 15 amino acids. The junction had 2 bases not matched to a gene; V was cut back by 1 base and J by 5 bases. The CDR3 bases are TGTGCCAGCAGCTTAGTAGGGACAGGGAATGAAAAACTGTTTTTT. Translation gives CASSLVGTGNEKLFF.

V and J are TRBV6-1 and TRBJ1-1; no reliable D call. The CDR3 consists of 13 residues. Trimming took 3 bases from V and 1 from J, leaving 6 bases between them. Germline CDR1 reads MNHNS; CDR2 reads SASEGT. The CDR3 spells CASSENKNTEAFF. The CDR3 coding sequence is TGTGCCAGCAGTGAGAACAAGAACACTGAAGCTTTCTTT.

The gene calls are TRBV11-2 and TRBJ1-1; D is uncertain. Germline lookup yields CDR1 SGHAT and CDR2 FQNNGV. This CDR3 is 13 amino acids long. V was clipped by 2 bases and J by 7 bases, with 11 bases between them. In nucleotides, the CDR3 is TGTGCCAGCAGCTTAATGTCGGGGAGTGAAGCTTTCTTT. Its protein product is CASSLMSGSEAFF.

The chain recombines TRBV5-4 with TRBJ2-1; 8 positions match TRBD1. Germline loops: CDR1 SGHNT, CDR2 YYREEE (reference sequence). CDR3 length: 15 amino acids. V lost 0 bases to trimming and J lost 9 bases; unmatched junction nucleotides: 8. The DNA of the CDR3 is TGTGCCAGCAGCTTGGGGCAGGGGGCGAGGAGTGAGCAGTTCTTC. Protein: CASSLGQGARSEQFF.

This clone showed up many times. The rearrangement links TRBV6-1 to TRBJ2-7; D is perhaps TRBD1 (6 bases). The length of the CDR3 is 15 residues. The germline V and J ends were trimmed by 4 bases and 1 base, with 14 bases remaining between them. Germline CDR1 MNHNS, CDR2 SASEGT. As DNA, the CDR3 is TGTGCCAGCAGTGTGGGGGCCGAGGGGTCCTACGAGCAGTACTTC. This encodes CASSVGAEGSYEQYF.

This chain links TRBV19 with TRBJ2-3, with D perhaps TRBD1 (6 bases). Germline V gene sequence: CDR1 LNHDA, CDR2 SQIVND (reference sequence). Trimming shortened V by 4 bases and J by 5 bases, and 13 bases separated the two germline ends. This CDR3 region has 14 residues. CDR3 bases: TGTGCCAGTAGTAGACAGGTTTGGGGAGATACGCAGTATTTT. Its protein is CASSRQVWGDTQYF.

The chain combines TRBV7-9 with TRBJ1-2; D gene unclear. The germline CDR1 and CDR2 sequences are SEHNR and FQNEAQ (reference sequence). Trimming left V 2 bases short and J 5 bases short, with 15 bases between. This CDR3 spans 15 amino acids. CDR3: CASSLPGRTSYGYTF. Written as DNA, the CDR3 is TGTGCCAGCAGCTTACCAGGCAGGACTAGTTATGGCTACACCTTC.

This chain uses TRBV6-1 with TRBJ1-1; 7 nucleotides agree with TRBD1. CDR1 and CDR2 (germline): MNHNS, SASEGT. The V segment lost 7 bases and the J segment 6 bases; nucleotides outside the gene matches: 5. The CDR3 is made up of 12 amino acids. The CDR3 loop reads CASTGQVPEAFF. As DNA, the CDR3 is TGTGCCAGCACTGGACAGGTCCCTGAAGCTTTCTTT.

This clone showed up just once. The CDR3 DNA sequence: TGCAGCGGTGGGACAGGGCTCGGAGAGACCCAGTACTTC. Residues: CSGGTGLGETQYF. The V and J genes are TRBV29-1 and TRBJ2-5; TRBD1 agrees at 9 bases. The CDR3 runs to 13 residues. The V and J ends lost 7 bases and 4 bases, in that order; junction bases with no gene match: 7. Germline V gene sequence: CDR1 SQVTM, CDR2 ANQGSEA. Based on the CDR3 plus reference TRBV29-1 and TRBJ2-5, the full variable domain is SAVISQKPSRDICQRGTSLTIQCQVDSQVTMMFWYRQQPGQSLTLIATANQGSEATYESGFVIDKFPISRPNLTFSTLTVSNMSPEDSSIYLCSGGTGLGETQYFGPGTRLLVL.

The rearrangement links TRBV5-5 to TRBJ2-2, with unresolved D. V was trimmed by 0 bases and J by 5 bases, leaving 11 bases between them. The CDR3 length is 15 residues. The germline CDR1 and CDR2 sequences are SGHKS and YYEKEE (reference sequence). The CDR3 region is CASSLVSRATGELFF. The CDR3 bases are TGTGCCAGCAGCTTGGTTAGCAGAGCGACCGGGGAGCTGTTTTTT. The whole variable domain, remainder taken from reference TRBV5-5 and TRBJ2-2, is DAGVTQSPTHLIKTRGQQVTLRCSPISGHKSVSWYQQVLGQGPQFIFQYYEKEERGRGNFPDRFSARQFPNYSSELNVNALLLGDSALYLCASSLVSRATGELFFGEGSRLTVL.

The chain carries TRBV11-2 and TRBJ2-1; 8 bases fit TRBD2. With V trimmed by 3 bases and J by 0 bases, 7 bases remained unmatched. CDR1 and CDR2 from the germline V gene are SGHAT and FQNNGV. This CDR3 comprises 17 residues. CDR3 nucleotide sequence: TGTGCCAGCAGCTTCGGGGGGGCGGGGAGCTCCTACAATGAGCAGTTCTTC. Amino acids: CASSFGGAGSSYNEQFF.

The chain carries TRBV9 and TRBJ1-2; TRBD1 matches 7 bases. The V segment lost 0 bases and the J segment 8 bases; nucleotides outside the gene matches: 10. CDR1 is SGDLS, CDR2 YYNGEE, per germline. The CDR3 length is 15 residues. The CDR3 here is CASSVEGTALSGYTF. Here the CDR3 DNA reads TGTGCCAGCAGCGTAGAAGGGACAGCCCTTTCGGGCTACACCTTC.

J is TRBJ2-7 and V is TRBV10-3; TRBD1 matches at 11 bases. Trimming took 6 bases from V and 2 from J; bases not matched to a gene: 3. CDR1 ENHRY and CDR2 SYGVKD come from the germline V gene. This CDR3 spans 14 amino acids. The CDR3 coding sequence is TGTGCCATCAGGGGACAGGGGGACCCCTACGAGCAGTACTTC. Its translation is CAIRGQGDPYEQYF.

V and J are TRBV23-1 and TRBJ2-4, with 8 bases matching TRBD2. TRBV23-1 is an ORF; its function is uncertain. The trim removed 4 bases at V and 0 bases at J, leaving 17 bases unmatched. The CDR3 is 20 residues long. For the CDR3, the DNA is TGCGCCAGCAGTCCGCAGCCCAGCCCAGCGGGGGCCGTAGCCAAAAACATTCAGTACTTC. Translation gives CASSPQPSPAGAVAKNIQYF.

This clone was seen once. V gene TRBV27 combines with J gene TRBJ2-1; TRBD2 matches at 9 bases. This CDR3 region has 15 residues. Germline V CDR1 and CDR2: MNHEY, SMNVEV (reference sequence). The V gene end was trimmed by 10 bases and the J gene end by 4 bases; junction bases not matched to a gene: 11. The CDR3 loop reads CATLPSGGTYNEQFF. In DNA, the CDR3 is TGTGCCACCCTCCCCAGCGGGGGGACTTACAATGAGCAGTTCTTC.

This CDR3 is CASSIRLAGPETQYF. The CDR3 bases are TGTGCCAGCAGCATACGACTAGCGGGGCCGGAGACCCAGTACTTC. The rearrangement links TRBV13 to TRBJ2-5; the match to TRBD2 covers 11 bases. V dropped 5 bases and J dropped 5; count of bases not matched to a gene: 7. The CDR3 has 15 residues. The V gene's germline CDR1 is PRHDT and CDR2 FYEKMQ (reference sequence).

In this sample, this clone turned up once. V usage is TRBV7-9 and J usage is TRBJ1-4; the match to TRBD1 covers 8 bases. The length of the CDR3 is 18 residues. Germline V gene sequence: CDR1 SEHNR, CDR2 FQNEAQ (reference sequence). J lost 8 bases, V lost 5 bases, and 19 bases had no gene match. CDR3 in amino acids: CASSPGQVVTIPAEKLFF. The CDR3 DNA sequence: TGTGCCAGCAGCCCGGGACAGGTCGTAACAATTCCCGCCGAAAAACTGTTTTTT.

The V call is TRBV6-6, the J call TRBJ1-1; 9 nucleotides line up with TRBD1. Germline loops: CDR1 MNHNY, CDR2 SVGAGI (reference sequence). Trimming took 6 bases from V and 4 from J; bases not matched to a gene: 9. This CDR3 contains 15 residues. CDR3 region: CASREGTGLGTEAFF. The CDR3 DNA reads TGTGCCAGCAGAGAAGGGACAGGGCTGGGCACTGAAGCTTTCTTT.